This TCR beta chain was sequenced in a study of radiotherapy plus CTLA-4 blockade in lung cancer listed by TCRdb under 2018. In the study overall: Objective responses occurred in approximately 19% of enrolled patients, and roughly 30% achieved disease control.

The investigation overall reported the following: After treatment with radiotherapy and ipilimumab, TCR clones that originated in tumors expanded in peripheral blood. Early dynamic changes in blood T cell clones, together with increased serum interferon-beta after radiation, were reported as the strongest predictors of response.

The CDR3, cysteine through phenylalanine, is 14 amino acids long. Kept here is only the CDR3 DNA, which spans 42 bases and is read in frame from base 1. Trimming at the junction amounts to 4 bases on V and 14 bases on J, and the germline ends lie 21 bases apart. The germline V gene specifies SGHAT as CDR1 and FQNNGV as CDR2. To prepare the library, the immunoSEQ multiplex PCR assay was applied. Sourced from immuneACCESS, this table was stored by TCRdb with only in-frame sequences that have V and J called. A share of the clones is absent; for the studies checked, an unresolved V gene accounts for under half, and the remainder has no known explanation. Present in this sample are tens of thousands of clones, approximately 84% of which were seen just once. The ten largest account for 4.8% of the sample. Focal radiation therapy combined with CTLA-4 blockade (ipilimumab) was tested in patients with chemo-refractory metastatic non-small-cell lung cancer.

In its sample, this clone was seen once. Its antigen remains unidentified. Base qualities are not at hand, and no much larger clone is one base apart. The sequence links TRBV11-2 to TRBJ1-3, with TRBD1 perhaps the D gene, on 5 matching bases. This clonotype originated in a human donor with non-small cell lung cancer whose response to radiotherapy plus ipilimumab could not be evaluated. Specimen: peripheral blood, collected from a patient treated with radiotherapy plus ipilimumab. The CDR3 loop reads CASSSLRGRVRVYF. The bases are TGTGCCAGCAGCTCACTACGGGGGAGGGTCCGCGTATATTTT.